Listed below are T cell receptor beta chains from one sample, sequenced in a study of identical twins. Each CDR3 protein is one row after TCRdb ran MiXCR on the 5' RACE reads. The sample consists of 200,000 to 300,000 distinct CDR3 sequences, about 12% of them appearing once. This same sample was also part of a study on yellow fever vaccine responses in identical twins.

Sequenced input: memory (CD45RO+) T cells sorted from blood. The receptor source for this set is a woman younger than 35 in good health. The CDR3 runs from the conserved cysteine through the conserved F or W. D genes are given only for firm matches. The listing skips clone size in some rows; elsewhere it reads once, few, many or a size class.

TRBJ1-4 | TRBV7-2 | few | - | CASSEQGRTTNEKLFF | TGTGCCAGCAGCGAACAGGGTAGAACGACTAATGAAAAACTGTTTTTT
TRBJ1-2 | TRBV14 | - | - | CASSHRYHTWGYGYTF | TGTGCCAGCAGCCACCGATACCACACATGGGGTTATGGCTACACCTTC
TRBJ2-3 | TRBV5-1 | - | - | CASSLAPEDTQYF | TGCGCCAGCAGCTTGGCCCCGGAAGATACGCAGTATTTT
TRBJ2-1 | TRBV6-5 | few | TRBD1 | CASSYPAGQGSYNEQFF | TGTGCCAGCAGTTACCCTGCCGGACAGGGAAGTTACAATGAGCAGTTCTTC
TRBJ1-6 | TRBV12-3/TRBV12-4 | many | TRBD1 | CASRFTGESPLHF | TGTGCCAGCAGATTTACAGGGGAATCACCCCTCCACTTT
TRBJ2-1 | TRBV7-2 | many | TRBD2 | CASSLASQRERNEQFF | TGTGCCAGCAGCTTAGCGTCCCAGCGGGAGCGCAATGAGCAGTTCTTC
TRBJ2-5 | TRBV28 | - | - | CASSLSTTETQYF | TGTGCCAGCAGTTTATCTACTACAGAGACCCAGTACTTC
TRBJ2-5 | TRBV9 | few | TRBD2 | CASSAGTSGGVGETQYF | TGTGCCAGCAGCGCCGGGACTAGCGGGGGAGTAGGGGAGACCCAGTACTTC
TRBJ2-7 | TRBV7-2 | many | - | CASSNSLSLRGEQYF | TGTGCCAGCAGTAATAGTCTCTCCCTGCGAGGGGAGCAGTACTTC
TRBJ2-1 | TRBV15 | - | - | CATSRGAGVSYNEQFF | TGTGCCACCAGCAGAGGGGCCGGGGTCTCCTACAATGAGCAGTTCTTC
TRBJ1-4 | TRBV6-1 | many | - | CASSRSGERKLFF | TGTGCCAGCAGTAGGTCAGGGGAGCGAAAACTGTTTTTT
TRBJ2-3 | TRBV6-4 | few | TRBD2 | CASSDSAGGQDTQYF | TGTGCCAGCAGTGACTCAGCGGGGGGGCAAGATACGCAGTATTTT
TRBJ2-7 | TRBV29-1 | few | TRBD2 | CSVQTLAGGFDEQYF | TGCAGCGTCCAGACCCTAGCGGGAGGATTTGACGAGCAGTACTTC
TRBJ2-1 | TRBV11-2 | few | - | CASSLASHEQFF | TGTGCCAGCAGCTTAGCTAGTCATGAGCAGTTCTTC
TRBJ2-7 | TRBV11-3 | few | - | CASSLGIQYEQYF | TGTGCCAGCAGCTTAGGGATACAGTACGAGCAGTACTTC
TRBJ2-7 | TRBV28 | - | - | CASSPLRRGSHYEQYF | TGTGCCAGCAGTCCCCTTCGTAGGGGGTCCCACTACGAGCAGTACTTC
TRBJ2-7 | TRBV7-9 | few | - | CASRASGQEQYF | TGTGCCAGCAGGGCAAGCGGCCAGGAGCAGTACTTC
TRBJ1-4 | TRBV6-1 | few | - | CASSELGAREKLFF | TGTGCCAGCAGTGAACTGGGGGCGCGTGAAAAACTGTTTTTT
TRBJ2-3 | TRBV20-1 | few | TRBD2 | CSSISGTSTDTQYF | TGCAGTTCCATTAGCGGGACTAGCACAGATACGCAGTATTTT
TRBJ2-5 | TRBV15 | many | TRBD2 | CATSTGAGGVQETQYF | TGTGCCACCAGCACAGGAGCGGGAGGGGTCCAAGAGACCCAGTACTTC
TRBJ1-3 | TRBV9 | few | - | CASRGVSGNTIYF | TGTGCCAGCAGGGGGGTTTCTGGAAACACCATATATTTT
TRBJ2-7 | TRBV6-1 | - | - | CASSTPSRLAYEQYF | TGTGCCAGCAGTACCCCTAGCAGGCTAGCCTACGAGCAGTACTTC
TRBJ1-1 | TRBV28 | - | - | CASSLLGGTEAFF | TGTGCCAGCAGTTTATTAGGGGGAACTGAAGCTTTCTTT
TRBJ2-7 | TRBV20-1 | many | - | CSAPRLWEQYF | TGCAGTGCTCCGAGGCTTTGGGAGCAGTACTTC
TRBJ2-5 | TRBV7-2 | - | TRBD2 | CASSFNGGGRETQYF | TGTGCCAGCAGCTTCAACGGGGGGGGAAGAGAGACCCAGTACTTC
TRBJ1-6 | TRBV10-3 | few | - | CAISDGEGGAGSPLHF | TGTGCCATCAGTGACGGGGAGGGGGGGGCAGGTTCACCCCTCCACTTT
TRBJ2-7 | TRBV20-1 | - | TRBD2 | CSATREALYEQYF | TGCAGTGCTACGCGGGAGGCCCTCTACGAGCAGTACTTC
TRBJ2-5 | TRBV7-2 | - | TRBD2 | CASSPGLAIWKTQYF | TGTGCCAGCAGCCCGGGACTAGCTATTTGGAAGACCCAGTACTTC
TRBJ2-5 | TRBV7-9 | few | - | CASSPLWGRADQETQYF | TGTGCCAGCAGCCCTCTGTGGGGCAGGGCCGACCAAGAGACCCAGTACTTC
TRBJ2-7 | TRBV7-2 | many | - | CASSLVRELNYEQYF | TGTGCCAGCAGCTTAGTCCGAGAATTAAATTACGAGCAGTACTTC
TRBJ1-4 | TRBV12-3/TRBV12-4 | few | - | CASSFSGNEKLFF | TGTGCCAGCAGTTTCTCGGGCAATGAAAAACTGTTTTTT
TRBJ2-7 | TRBV11-2 | few | TRBD1 | CASSLLQGPPYEQYF | TGTGCCAGCAGCTTACTACAGGGGCCGCCCTACGAGCAGTACTTC
TRBJ2-3 | TRBV6-2/TRBV6-3 | many | TRBD2 | CASSSQREGKADTQYF | TGTGCCAGCAGTTCTCAGCGGGAGGGCAAGGCAGATACGCAGTATTTT
TRBJ2-1 | TRBV12-3/TRBV12-4 | - | - | CASSSSPQGQGEQFF | TGTGCCAGCAGTTCATCACCACAGGGTCAGGGTGAGCAGTTCTTC
TRBJ1-3 | TRBV7-2 | few | - | CASSLAGSRVSGNTIYF | TGTGCCAGCAGCTTAGCGGGTTCAAGAGTCTCTGGAAACACCATATATTTT
TRBJ1-5 | TRBV12-3/TRBV12-4 | - | - | CASSLVMDQPQHF | TGTGCCAGCAGTTTAGTGATGGATCAGCCCCAGCATTTT
TRBJ2-3 | TRBV5-1 | many | - | CASSLGGMPGTDTQYF | TGCGCCAGCAGCTTGGGAGGGATGCCTGGCACAGATACGCAGTATTTT
TRBJ2-4 | TRBV5-1 | few | - | CASGGGDAKNIQYF | TGCGCCAGCGGTGGAGGGGACGCCAAAAACATTCAGTACTTC
TRBJ1-2 | TRBV9 | few | TRBD1 | CASSPPPRDRAGYTF | TGTGCCAGCAGCCCCCCTCCCAGGGACAGGGCTGGCTACACCTTC
TRBJ2-5 | TRBV9 | - | TRBD2 | CASSVTGSGGASETQYF | TGTGCCAGCAGCGTAACGGGAAGCGGGGGGGCCTCGGAGACCCAGTACTTC
TRBJ2-2 | TRBV14 | - | - | CASSQVRTGSTMAGELFF | TGTGCCAGCAGCCAAGTCAGAACCGGGTCCACGATGGCCGGGGAGCTGTTTTTT
TRBJ2-3 | TRBV6-4 | many | - | CASSDSSADTQYF | TGTGCCAGCAGTGACTCGAGTGCAGATACGCAGTATTTT
TRBJ2-7 | TRBV10-3 | few | - | CASTQPGRPTYEQYF | TGTGCCTCGACTCAGCCGGGTCGTCCAACCTACGAGCAGTACTTC
TRBJ2-2 | TRBV11-2 | few | - | CASSLTTRQNTGELFF | TGTGCCAGCAGCTTAACCACCAGACAGAACACCGGGGAGCTGTTTTTT
TRBJ2-1 | TRBV12-3/TRBV12-4 | once | - | CASSLVTGKGDEQFF | TGTGCCAGCAGTTTAGTGACCGGGAAAGGGGATGAGCAGTTCTTC
TRBJ2-6 | TRBV14 | - | - | CASSPQTVGANVLTF | TGTGCCAGCAGTCCTCAAACGGTTGGGGCCAACGTCCTGACTTTC
TRBJ2-1 | TRBV28 | - | - | CASSSNNNEQFF | TGTGCCAGCAGCTCAAACAACAATGAGCAGTTCTTC
TRBJ2-3 | TRBV6-1 | - | TRBD2 | CASSPYIWTSESTDTQYF | TGTGCCAGCAGTCCCTATATATGGACTAGCGAGAGCACAGATACGCAGTATTTT
TRBJ2-1 | TRBV24-1 | many | TRBD1 | CATSDPTGTGYNEQFF | TGTGCCACCAGTGATCCTACCGGGACAGGATACAATGAGCAGTTCTTC
TRBJ2-1 | TRBV10-1 | few | - | CASSGDSSGHYNEQFF | TGCGCCAGCAGTGGGGATTCATCGGGACACTACAATGAGCAGTTCTTC
TRBJ2-1 | TRBV7-2 | many | - | CASSTRTEQFF | TGTGCCAGCAGCACTCGTACTGAGCAGTTCTTC
TRBJ2-7 | TRBV29-1 | many | - | CSVPASTGTLGEQYF | TGCAGCGTTCCCGCGAGTACGGGGACCTTAGGTGAGCAGTACTTC
TRBJ1-1 | TRBV7-9 | few | TRBD1 | CASSARDRGPTEAFF | TGTGCCAGCAGCGCCCGGGACAGGGGGCCAACTGAAGCTTTCTTT
TRBJ2-7 | TRBV7-9 | many | - | CASSLEAGVRDYEQYF | TGTGCCAGCAGCTTAGAGGCAGGGGTACGCGATTACGAGCAGTACTTC